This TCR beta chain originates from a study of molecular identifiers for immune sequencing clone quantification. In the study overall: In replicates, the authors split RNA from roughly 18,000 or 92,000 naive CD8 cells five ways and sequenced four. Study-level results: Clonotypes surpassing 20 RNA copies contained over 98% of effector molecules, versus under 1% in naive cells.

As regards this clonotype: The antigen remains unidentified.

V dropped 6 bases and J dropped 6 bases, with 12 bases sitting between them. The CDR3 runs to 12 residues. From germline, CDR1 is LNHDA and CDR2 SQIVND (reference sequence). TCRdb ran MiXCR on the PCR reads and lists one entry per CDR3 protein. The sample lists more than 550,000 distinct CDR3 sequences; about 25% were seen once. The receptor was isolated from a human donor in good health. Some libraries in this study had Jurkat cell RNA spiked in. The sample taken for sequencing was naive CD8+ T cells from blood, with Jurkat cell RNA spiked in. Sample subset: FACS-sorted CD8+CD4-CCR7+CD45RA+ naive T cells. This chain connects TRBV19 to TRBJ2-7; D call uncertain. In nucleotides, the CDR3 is TGTGCCAGTAGGCCGGGTGGCCTCGAGCAGTACTTC. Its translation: CASRPGGLEQYF.